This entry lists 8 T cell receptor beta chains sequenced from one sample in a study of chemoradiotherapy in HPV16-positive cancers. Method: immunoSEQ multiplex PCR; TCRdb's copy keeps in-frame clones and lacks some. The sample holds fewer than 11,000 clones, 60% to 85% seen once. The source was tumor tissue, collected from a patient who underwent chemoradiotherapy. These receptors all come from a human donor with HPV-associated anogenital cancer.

This CDR3 is CASSVDSGYEQFF. The CDR3 coding sequence is TGTGCCAGCAGCGTAGACTCAGGGTACGAGCAGTTCTTC. The chain links TRBV6-5 to TRBJ2-1, with a tentative D call TRBD1 (5 bases). The CDR3 covers 13 residues. CDR1 is MNHEY, CDR2 SVGAGI, per germline. V was cut by 6 bases and J by 10 bases, with 16 bases left in between.

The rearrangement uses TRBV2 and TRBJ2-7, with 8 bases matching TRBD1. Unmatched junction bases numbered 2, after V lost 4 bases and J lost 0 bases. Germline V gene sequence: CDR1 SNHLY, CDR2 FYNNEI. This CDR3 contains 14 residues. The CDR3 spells CASSGGQASYEQYF. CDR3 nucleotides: TGTGCCAGCAGTGGGGGACAGGCCTCCTACGAGCAGTACTTC.

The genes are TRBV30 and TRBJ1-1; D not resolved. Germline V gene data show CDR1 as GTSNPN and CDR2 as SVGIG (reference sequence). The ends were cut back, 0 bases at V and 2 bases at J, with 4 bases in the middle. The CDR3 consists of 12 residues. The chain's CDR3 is CAWSVRNTEAFF. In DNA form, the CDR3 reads TGTGCCTGGAGTGTCAGAAACACTGAAGCTTTCTTT.

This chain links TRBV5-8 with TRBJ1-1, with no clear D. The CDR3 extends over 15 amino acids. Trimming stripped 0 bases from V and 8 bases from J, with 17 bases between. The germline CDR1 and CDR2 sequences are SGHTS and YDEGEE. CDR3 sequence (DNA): TGTGCCAGCAGCTTGGATGTCCTGATAGGTGTCGAAGCTTTCTTT. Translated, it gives CASSLDVLIGVEAFF.

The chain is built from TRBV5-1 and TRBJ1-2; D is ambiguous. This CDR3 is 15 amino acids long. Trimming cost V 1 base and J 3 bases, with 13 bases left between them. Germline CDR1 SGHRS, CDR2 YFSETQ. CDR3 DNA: TGCGCCAGCAGCTTGCCCACCTCTGGGGACTATGGCTACACCTTC. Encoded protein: CASSLPTSGDYGYTF.

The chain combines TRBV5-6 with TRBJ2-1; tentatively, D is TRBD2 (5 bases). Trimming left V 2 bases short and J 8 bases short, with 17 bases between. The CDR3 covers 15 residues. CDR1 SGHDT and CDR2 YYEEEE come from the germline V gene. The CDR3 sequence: CASSFWGATSDEQFF. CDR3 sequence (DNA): TGTGCCAGCAGCTTTTGGGGAGCTACGTCCGATGAGCAGTTCTTC.

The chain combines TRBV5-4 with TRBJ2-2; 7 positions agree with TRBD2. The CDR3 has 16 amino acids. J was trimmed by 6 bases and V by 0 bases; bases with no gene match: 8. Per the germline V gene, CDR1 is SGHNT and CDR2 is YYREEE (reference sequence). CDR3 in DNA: TGTGCCAGCAGCTTGGTCCCTCCGACTAGCTCCGGGGAGCTGTTTTTT. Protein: CASSLVPPTSSGELFF.

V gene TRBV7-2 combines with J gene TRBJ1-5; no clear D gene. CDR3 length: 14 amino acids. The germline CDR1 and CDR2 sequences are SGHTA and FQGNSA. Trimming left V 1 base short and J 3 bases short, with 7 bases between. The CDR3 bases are TGTGCCAGCAGCTTAGACGCTCACAATCAGCCCCAGCATTTT. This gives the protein CASSLDAHNQPQHF.